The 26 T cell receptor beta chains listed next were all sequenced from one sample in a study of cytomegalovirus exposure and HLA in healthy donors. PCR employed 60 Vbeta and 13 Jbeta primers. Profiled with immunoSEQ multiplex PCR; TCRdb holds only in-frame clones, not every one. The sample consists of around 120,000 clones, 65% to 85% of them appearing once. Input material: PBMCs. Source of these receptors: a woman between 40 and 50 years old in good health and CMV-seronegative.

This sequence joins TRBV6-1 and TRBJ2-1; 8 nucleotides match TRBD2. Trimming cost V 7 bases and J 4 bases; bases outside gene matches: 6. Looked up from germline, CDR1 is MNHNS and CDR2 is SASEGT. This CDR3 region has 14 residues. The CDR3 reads CASKVAGTYNEQFF. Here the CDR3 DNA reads TGTGCCAGCAAGGTAGCGGGAACATACAATGAGCAGTTCTTC.

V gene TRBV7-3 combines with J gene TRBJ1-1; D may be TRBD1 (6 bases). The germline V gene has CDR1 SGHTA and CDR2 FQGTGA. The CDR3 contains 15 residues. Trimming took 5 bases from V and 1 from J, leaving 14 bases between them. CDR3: CASSTRGGPNTEAFF. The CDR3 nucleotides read TGTGCCAGCAGCACCCGGGGGGGCCCGAACACTGAAGCTTTCTTT. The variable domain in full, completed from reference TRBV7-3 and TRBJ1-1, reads GAGVSQTPSNKVTEKGKYVELRCDPISGHTALYWYRQSLGQGPEFLIYFQGTGAADDSGLPNDRFFAVRPEGSVSTLKIQRTERGDSAVYLCASSTRGGPNTEAFFGQGTRLTVV.

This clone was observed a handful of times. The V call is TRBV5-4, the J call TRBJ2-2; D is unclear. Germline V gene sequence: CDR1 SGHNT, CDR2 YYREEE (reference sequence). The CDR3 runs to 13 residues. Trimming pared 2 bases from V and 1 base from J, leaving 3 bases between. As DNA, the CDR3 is TGTGCCAGCAGCTTCCTGAACACCGGGGAGCTGTTTTTT. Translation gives CASSFLNTGELFF.

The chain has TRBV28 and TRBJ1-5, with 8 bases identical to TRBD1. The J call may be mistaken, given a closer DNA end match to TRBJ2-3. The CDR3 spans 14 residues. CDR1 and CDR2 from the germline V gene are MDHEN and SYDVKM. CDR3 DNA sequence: TGTGCCAGCAGTCTGACCGAGGGGGACAGGCTTCAGTATTTT. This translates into CASSLTEGDRLQYF.

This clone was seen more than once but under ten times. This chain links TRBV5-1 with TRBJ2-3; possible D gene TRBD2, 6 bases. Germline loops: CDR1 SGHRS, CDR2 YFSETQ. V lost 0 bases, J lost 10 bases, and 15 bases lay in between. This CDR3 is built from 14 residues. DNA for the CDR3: TGCGCCAGCAGCTTGGTCGGAGGGCAGGATGCGCAGTATTTT. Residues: CASSLVGGQDAQYF.

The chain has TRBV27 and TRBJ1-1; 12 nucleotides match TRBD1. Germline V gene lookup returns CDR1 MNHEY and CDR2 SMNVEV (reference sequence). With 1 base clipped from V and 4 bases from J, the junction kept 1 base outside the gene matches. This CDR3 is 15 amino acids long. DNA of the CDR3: TGTGCCAGCAGTTTATTGGGACAGGGGGCCACTGAAGCTTTCTTT. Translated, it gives CASSLLGQGATEAFF.

The CDR3 reads CASSQGPGWVITQYF. For the CDR3, the DNA is TGTGCCAGCAGCCAAGGTCCAGGGTGGGTTATTACGCAGTATTTT. This chain connects TRBV14 to TRBJ2-3; a weak D match, TRBD1 (5 bases). The V end was cut by 1 base, the J end by 8 bases, with 16 bases between. From germline, CDR1 is SGHDN and CDR2 FVKESK. The CDR3 consists of 15 residues.

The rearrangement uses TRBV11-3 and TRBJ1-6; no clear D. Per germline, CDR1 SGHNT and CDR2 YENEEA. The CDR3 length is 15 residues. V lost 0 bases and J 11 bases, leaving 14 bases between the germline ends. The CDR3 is CASSLDTQRWAPLHF. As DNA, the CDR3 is TGTGCCAGCAGCTTAGATACCCAGCGATGGGCACCCCTCCACTTT. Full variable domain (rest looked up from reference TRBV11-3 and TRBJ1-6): EAGVVQSPRYKIIEKKQPVAFWCNPISGHNTLYWYLQNLGQGPELLIRYENEEAVDDSQLPKDRFSAERLKGVDSTLKIQPAELGDSAVYLCASSLDTQRWAPLHFGNGTRLTVT.

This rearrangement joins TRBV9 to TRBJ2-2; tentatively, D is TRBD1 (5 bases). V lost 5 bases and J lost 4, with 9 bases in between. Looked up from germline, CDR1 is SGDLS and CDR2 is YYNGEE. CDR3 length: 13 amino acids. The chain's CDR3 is CASRVGLTGELFF. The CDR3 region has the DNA TGTGCCAGCAGGGTGGGGCTCACCGGGGAGCTGTTTTTT.

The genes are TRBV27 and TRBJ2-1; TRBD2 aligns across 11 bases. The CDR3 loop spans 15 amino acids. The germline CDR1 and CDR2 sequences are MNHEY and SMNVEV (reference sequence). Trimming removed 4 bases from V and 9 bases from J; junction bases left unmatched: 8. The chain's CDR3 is CASSSIAGGPSEQFF. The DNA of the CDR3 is TGTGCCAGCAGTTCTATAGCGGGAGGGCCGAGTGAGCAGTTCTTC.

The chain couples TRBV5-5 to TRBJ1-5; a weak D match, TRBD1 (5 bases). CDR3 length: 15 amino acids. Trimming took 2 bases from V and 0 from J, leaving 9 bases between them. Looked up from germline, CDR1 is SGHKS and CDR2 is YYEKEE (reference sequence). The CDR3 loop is CASSLGDYSNQPQHF. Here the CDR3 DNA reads TGTGCCAGCAGCTTAGGGGACTATAGCAATCAGCCCCAGCATTTT.

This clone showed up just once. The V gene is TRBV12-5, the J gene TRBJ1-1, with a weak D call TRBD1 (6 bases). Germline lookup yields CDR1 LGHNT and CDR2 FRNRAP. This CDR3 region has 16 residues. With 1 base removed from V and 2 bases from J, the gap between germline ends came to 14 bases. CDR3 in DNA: TGTGCTAGTGGTTTGGCTCGGCCACAGGGTAACACTGAAGCTTTCTTT. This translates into CASGLARPQGNTEAFF.

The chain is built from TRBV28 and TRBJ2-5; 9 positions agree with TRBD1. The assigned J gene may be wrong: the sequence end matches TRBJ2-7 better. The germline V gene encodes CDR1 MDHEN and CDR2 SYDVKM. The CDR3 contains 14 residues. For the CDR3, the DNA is TGTGCCAGCAGTTTAGGGGACAGGGTTCTCGAGCAGTACTTC. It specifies CASSLGDRVLEQYF.

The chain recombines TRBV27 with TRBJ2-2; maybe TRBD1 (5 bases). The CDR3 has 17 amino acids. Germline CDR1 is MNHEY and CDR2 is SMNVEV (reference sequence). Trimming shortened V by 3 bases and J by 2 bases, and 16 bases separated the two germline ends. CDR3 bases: TGTGCCAGCAGTTTTTTGTCGCTGACAGCAAACACCGGGGAGCTGTTTTTT. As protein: CASSFLSLTANTGELFF.

CDR3 region: CASSSLRGLNYGYTF. The CDR3 nucleotides read TGTGCCAGCAGTTCCCTCAGGGGGTTAAACTATGGCTACACCTTC. The chain employs TRBV28 and TRBJ1-2; 7 nucleotides agree with TRBD1. Losses at the gene ends were 4 bases for V and 2 bases for J; bases not matched to a gene: 7. The CDR3 covers 15 residues. CDR1 and CDR2 from the germline V gene are MDHEN and SYDVKM.

CDR3 nucleotide sequence: TGTGCCAGTAGTATAAAGGCGCAGGCCACTGAAGCTTTCTTT. Translation gives CASSIKAQATEAFF. The chain carries TRBV19 and TRBJ1-1, with D unclear. Trimming stripped 2 bases from V and 4 bases from J, with 11 bases between. CDR3 length equals 14 residues. Germline loops: CDR1 LNHDA, CDR2 SQIVND (reference sequence).

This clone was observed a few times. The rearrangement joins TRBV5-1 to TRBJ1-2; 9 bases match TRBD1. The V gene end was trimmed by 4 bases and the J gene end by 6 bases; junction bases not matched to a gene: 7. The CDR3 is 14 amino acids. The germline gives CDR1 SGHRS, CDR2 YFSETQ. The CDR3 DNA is TGCGCCAGCAGCCGACAGGGGGTCAGAGATGGCTACACCTTC. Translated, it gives CASSRQGVRDGYTF.

CDR3 amino acids: CASSLALARGEGEQYF. The CDR3 DNA reads as TGCGCCAGCAGCTTGGCTCTCGCCAGGGGCGAGGGCGAGCAGTACTTC. The chain has TRBV5-1 and TRBJ2-7, with D tentatively TRBD1 (6 bases). This CDR3 comprises 16 residues. Germline V gene sequence: CDR1 SGHRS, CDR2 YFSETQ. The V and J ends lost 0 bases and 6 bases respectively, with 19 bases between them.

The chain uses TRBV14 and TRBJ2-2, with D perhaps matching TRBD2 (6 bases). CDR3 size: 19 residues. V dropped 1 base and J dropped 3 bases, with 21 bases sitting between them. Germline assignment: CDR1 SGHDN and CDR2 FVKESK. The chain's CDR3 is CASSQAGVLPGPYTGELFF. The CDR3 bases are TGTGCCAGCAGCCAAGCGGGAGTCCTTCCGGGGCCCTACACCGGGGAGCTGTTTTTT.

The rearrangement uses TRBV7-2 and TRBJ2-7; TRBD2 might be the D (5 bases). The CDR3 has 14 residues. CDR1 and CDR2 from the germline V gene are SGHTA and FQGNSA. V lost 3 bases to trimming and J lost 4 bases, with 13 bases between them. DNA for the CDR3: TGTGCCAGCAGCTTCGCAGCTGGCGGGTACGAGCAGTACTTC. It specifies CASSFAAGGYEQYF.

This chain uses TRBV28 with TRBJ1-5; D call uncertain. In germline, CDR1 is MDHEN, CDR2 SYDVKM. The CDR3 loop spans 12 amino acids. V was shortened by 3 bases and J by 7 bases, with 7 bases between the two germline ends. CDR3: CASSFSQQPQHF. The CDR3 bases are TGTGCCAGCAGTTTCTCCCAGCAGCCCCAGCATTTT. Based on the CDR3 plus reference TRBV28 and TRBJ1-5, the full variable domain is DVKVTQSSRYLVKRTGEKVFLECVQDMDHENMFWYRQDPGLGLRLIYFSYDVKMKEKGDIPEGYSVSREKKERFSLILESASTNQTSMYLCASSFSQQPQHFGDGTRLSIL.

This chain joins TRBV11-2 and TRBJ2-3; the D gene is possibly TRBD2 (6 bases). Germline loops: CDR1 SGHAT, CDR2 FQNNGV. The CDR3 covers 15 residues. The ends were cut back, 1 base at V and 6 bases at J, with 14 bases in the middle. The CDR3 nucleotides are TGTGCCAGCAGCTTAGGCGGTCGACTAGTGGATACGCAGTATTTT. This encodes CASSLGGRLVDTQYF.

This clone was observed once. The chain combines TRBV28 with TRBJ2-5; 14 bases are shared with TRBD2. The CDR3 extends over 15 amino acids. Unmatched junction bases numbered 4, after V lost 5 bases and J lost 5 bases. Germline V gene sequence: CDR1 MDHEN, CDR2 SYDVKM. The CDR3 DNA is TGTGCCAGCAGTCCCCGACTAGCGGGAGGGGAGACCCAGTACTTC. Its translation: CASSPRLAGGETQYF. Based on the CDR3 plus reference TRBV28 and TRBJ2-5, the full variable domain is DVKVTQSSRYLVKRTGEKVFLECVQDMDHENMFWYRQDPGLGLRLIYFSYDVKMKEKGDIPEGYSVSREKKERFSLILESASTNQTSMYLCASSPRLAGGETQYFGPGTRLLVL.

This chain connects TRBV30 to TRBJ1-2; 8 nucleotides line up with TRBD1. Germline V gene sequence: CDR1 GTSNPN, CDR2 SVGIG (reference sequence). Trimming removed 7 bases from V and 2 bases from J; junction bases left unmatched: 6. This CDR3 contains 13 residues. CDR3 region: CASSGGPNYGYTF. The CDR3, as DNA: TGTGCCTCCTCAGGGGGCCCCAACTATGGCTACACCTTC. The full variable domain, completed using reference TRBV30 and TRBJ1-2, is SQTIHQWPATLVQPVGSPLSLECTVEGTSNPNLYWYRQAAGRGLQLLFYSVGIGQISSEVPQNLSASRPQDRQFILSSKKLLLSDSGFYLCASSGGPNYGYTFGSGTRLTVV.

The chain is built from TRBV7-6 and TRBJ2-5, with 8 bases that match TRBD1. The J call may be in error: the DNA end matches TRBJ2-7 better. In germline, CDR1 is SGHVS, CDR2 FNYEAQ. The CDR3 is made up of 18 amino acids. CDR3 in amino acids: CASSATFPGQALNYEQYF. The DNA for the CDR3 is TGTGCCAGCAGCGCTACTTTTCCGGGACAGGCCCTAAACTACGAGCAGTACTTC.

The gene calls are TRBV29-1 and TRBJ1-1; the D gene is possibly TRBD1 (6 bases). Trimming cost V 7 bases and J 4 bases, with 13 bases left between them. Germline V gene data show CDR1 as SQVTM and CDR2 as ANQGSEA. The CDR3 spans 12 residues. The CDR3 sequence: CSAGRGGTEAFF. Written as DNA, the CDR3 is TGCAGCGCAGGCAGGGGTGGCACTGAAGCTTTCTTT.